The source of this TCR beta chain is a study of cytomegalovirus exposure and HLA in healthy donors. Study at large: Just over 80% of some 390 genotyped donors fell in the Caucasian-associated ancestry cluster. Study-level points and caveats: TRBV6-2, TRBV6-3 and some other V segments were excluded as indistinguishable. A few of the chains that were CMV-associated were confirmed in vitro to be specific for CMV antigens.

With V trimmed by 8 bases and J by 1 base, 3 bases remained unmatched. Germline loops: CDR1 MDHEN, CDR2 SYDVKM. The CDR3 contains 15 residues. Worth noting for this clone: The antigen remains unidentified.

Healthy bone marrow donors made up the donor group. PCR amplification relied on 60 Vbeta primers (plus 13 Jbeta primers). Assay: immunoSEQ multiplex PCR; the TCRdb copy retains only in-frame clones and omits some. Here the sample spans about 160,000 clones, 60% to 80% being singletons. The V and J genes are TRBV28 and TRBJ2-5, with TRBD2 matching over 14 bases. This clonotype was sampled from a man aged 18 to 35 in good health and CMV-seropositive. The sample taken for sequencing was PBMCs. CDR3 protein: CASGGLAGGQETQYF. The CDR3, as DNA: TGTGCCAGCGGTGGACTAGCGGGGGGCCAAGAGACCCAGTACTTC.